Only a few counts were recorded for the clone carrying this T cell receptor (beta chain). Its specificity is unknown. This sample was taken from a study of T cell repertoires in cytomegalovirus infection. Across the whole study: Well-studied HLA-B-restricted CMV epitopes were used in the study alongside recently identified HLA-C-restricted ones. Public TCR beta signatures were indicative of both CMV infection and a matching HLA type. Study outcomes and limitations: Carriers of CMV plus the relevant HLA were identified by cumulative public TCR beta family frequency.

Trimming took off 3 bases at V and 4 bases at J, with 13 bases between the two ends. CDR1 is MNHNS, CDR2 SASEGT, per germline. This CDR3 is built from 15 residues. TCRdb reprocessed the reads via MiXCR and lists one record per CDR3 protein. The sample yields 600,000 to 700,000 distinct CDR3 sequences, 30% to 40% seen once. The sample consisted of cultured PBMCs, taken from culture after CMV antigen stimulation. J is TRBJ1-5 and V is TRBV6-1; D unclear. This clonotype was obtained from a human donor in good health (CMV status not recorded). Some clones in this sample may be carry-over from other donors' samples. In DNA form, the CDR3 reads TGTGCCAGCAGTGATTACGGCAGGATAAATCAGCCCCAGCATTTT. As protein: CASSDYGRINQPQHF.